This T cell receptor beta chain was retrieved from a study of shared clonotypes between healthy human individuals. Turning to the study itself: A few men and a couple of women, aged 18 to 49, were donors. CD4 naive and memory got three plates each, CD8 naive two, CD8 memory one. Study-wide points: Sorted-subset sequencing, rarefaction showed, was incomplete despite large depth.

Only in-frame clones appear in the TCRdb table, and some are missing; sequencing was by immunoSEQ multiplex PCR. In the table there are hundreds of thousands of clones, 73% of which are singletons. This clone was observed a few times. Its antigen is undetermined. CDR3 length equals 13 residues. V lost 2 bases and J lost 1, with 5 bases in between. Germline V gene sequence: CDR1 SNHLY, CDR2 FYNNEI. Healthy HIV-negative adults without recent acute infections or vaccinations served as donors. The sequencing input was memory CD4+ T cells sorted from blood. Sample subset: CD45RA-negative fraction. This chain links TRBV2 with TRBJ1-1; no reliable D call. The receptor comes from a woman between 25 and 40 years old in good health. This CDR3 is CASSELKNTEAFF. CDR3 DNA: TGTGCCAGCAGTGAACTGAAGAACACTGAAGCTTTCTTT.